This TCR beta chain was sequenced in a study of human T cells and chemical hapten exposure. The time point: pre-sensitization, week 0. Treatment reported: therapeutic diphenylcyclopropenone sensitization with weekly scalp DPC. Single cDNA molecules in the library carried unique molecular identifiers attached during preparation. TCRdb re-called the RACE reads through MiXCR, storing one row per CDR3 protein. The table lists 80,000 to 100,000 distinct CDR3 sequences, 10% to 12% of them singletons. This clonotype was seen a handful of times. The sample was whole blood, taken in connection with sensitization to the hapten diphenylcyclopropenone (DPC). This receptor was taken from a woman aged 60 to 75 with alopecia areata. Some clones in this sample may be carry-over from other donors' samples.

CDR3 nucleotide sequence: TGTGCCAGCAGCGTAGGCAAGGAGGGCTTTGCTTTCTTT. It specifies CASSVGKEGFAFF. V is TRBV9 and J is TRBJ1-1; no clear D. Trimming took 0 bases from V and 11 from J, leaving 14 bases between them. This CDR3 comprises 13 residues. Germline CDR1 reads SGDLS; CDR2 reads YYNGEE.